The next 27 T cell receptor beta chains were all read from a single sample in a study of cytomegalovirus exposure and HLA in healthy donors. Both 60 Vbeta primers and 13 Jbeta primers went into the PCR. Using immunoSEQ multiplex PCR, the repertoire was profiled, and TCRdb retains in-frame clones only, with some absent. The sample contains 150,000 to 200,000 clones, 70% to 90% of which appear only once. The sequenced material came from PBMCs. These receptors were collected from a man younger than 35 in good health and CMV-seropositive.

This clone was seen a handful of times. The chain has TRBV5-1 and TRBJ1-1; D is uncertain. Trimming left V 0 bases short and J 4 bases short, with 10 bases between. CDR3 size: 14 residues. Per the germline V gene, CDR1 is SGHRS and CDR2 is YFSETQ. The CDR3 sequence: CASSLVDSSTEAFF. As DNA, the CDR3 is TGCGCCAGCAGCTTGGTGGACTCTAGCACTGAAGCTTTCTTT. Variable domain in full (rest from reference TRBV5-1 and TRBJ1-1): KAGVTQTPRYLIKTRGQQVTLSCSPISGHRSVSWYQQTPGQGLQFLFEYFSETQRNKGNFPGRFSGRQFSNSRSEMNVSTLELGDSALYLCASSLVDSSTEAFFGQGTRLTVV.

The chain recombines TRBV7-2 with TRBJ1-5, with TRBD1 as a possible D gene (5 bases). Germline-derived CDR1 and CDR2 are SGHTA and FQGNSA. CDR3 length: 14 residues. Trimming removed 5 bases at V and 5 bases at J, with 13 bases between. Here the CDR3 reads CASSLDSSYQPQHF. The DNA of the CDR3 is TGTGCCAGCAGCCTAGACAGTTCCTATCAGCCCCAGCATTTT.

The chain recombines TRBV13 with TRBJ1-2, with 7 bases matching TRBD1. The V segment lost 0 bases and the J segment 2 bases; nucleotides outside the gene matches: 0. The CDR3 totals 14 residues. The germline V gene encodes CDR1 PRHDT and CDR2 FYEKMQ (reference sequence). The CDR3 is CASSLGTGNYGYTF. CDR3 in DNA: TGTGCCAGCAGCTTAGGGACAGGGAACTATGGCTACACCTTC.

The chain has TRBV11-2 and TRBJ2-7, with 8 bases fitting TRBD1. V shed 8 bases and J 1 base; nucleotides not matched to a gene: 7. In germline, CDR1 is SGHAT, CDR2 FQNNGV. The length of the CDR3 is 14 residues. The CDR3 DNA reads TGTGCCAGCGGGGGGAGACAGGGGTCCTACGAGCAGTACTTC. It specifies CASGGRQGSYEQYF.

The V call is TRBV5-6, the J call TRBJ2-7; D is perhaps TRBD2 (6 bases). The germline V gene encodes CDR1 SGHDT and CDR2 YYEEEE. This CDR3 spans 12 amino acids. V lost 2 bases and J lost 7, with 10 bases in between. CDR3 nucleotide sequence: TGTGCCAGCAGCTTAGGAGGGGAAGAGCAGTACTTC. Encoded protein: CASSLGGEEQYF.

V and J are TRBV19 and TRBJ1-2, with TRBD1 as a possible D gene (6 bases). The length of the CDR3 is 14 residues. In germline, CDR1 is LNHDA, CDR2 SQIVND (reference sequence). Trimming removed 7 bases at V and 3 bases at J, with 15 bases between. CDR3 loop: CASMRRGGDYGYTF. The CDR3 DNA reads TGTGCCAGTATGAGAAGGGGGGGAGACTATGGCTACACCTTC.

CDR3 nucleotides: TGTGCCAGCACGACAGGGAGCTCCTATAATTCACCCCTCCACTTT. This encodes CASTTGSSYNSPLHF. This chain joins TRBV6-1 and TRBJ1-6; 7 nucleotides agree with TRBD1. The CDR3 has 15 residues. Trimming took 7 bases from V and 0 from J; bases not matched to a gene: 3. The germline CDR1 and CDR2 sequences are MNHNS and SASEGT.

This chain connects TRBV10-3 to TRBJ1-6; perhaps TRBD1 as D (6 bases). Germline-derived CDR1 and CDR2 are ENHRY and SYGVKD. The CDR3 length is 17 residues. Trimming removed 6 bases from V and 0 bases from J, with 15 bases in between. The CDR3 DNA is TGTGCCATCAGCCACGGGATGGACAGCTCCTATAATTCACCCCTCCACTTT. This sequence encodes CAISHGMDSSYNSPLHF.

This rearrangement joins TRBV5-1 to TRBJ2-1, with a possible D match to TRBD1 (6 bases). The CDR3 extends over 12 amino acids. V was pared by 4 bases and J by 6 bases, with 8 bases between. Germline lookup yields CDR1 SGHRS and CDR2 YFSETQ. DNA of the CDR3: TGCGCCAGCAGCCGGGACACCAATGAGCAGTTCTTC. Translated: CASSRDTNEQFF.

The J gene is TRBJ2-7, the V gene TRBV20-1; perhaps TRBD2 as D (6 bases). Germline V gives CDR1 DFQATT, CDR2 SNEGSKA (reference sequence). V lost 7 bases, J lost 3 bases, and 10 bases lay in between. The CDR3 has 11 amino acids. The CDR3 nucleotides read TGCAGTGTTATTAGCGGCTACGAGCAGTACTTC. Protein: CSVISGYEQYF.

The chain joins TRBV10-3 to TRBJ1-2; 9 bases agree with TRBD1. With 2 bases clipped from V and 0 bases from J, the junction kept 7 bases outside the gene matches. CDR1 ENHRY and CDR2 SYGVKD come from the germline V gene. The CDR3 consists of 17 residues. The CDR3 region is CAISEPDRGLANYGYTF. DNA of the CDR3: TGTGCCATCAGTGAGCCAGACAGGGGGTTAGCTAACTATGGCTACACCTTC.

The chain has TRBV9 and TRBJ2-4, with 8 nucleotides matching TRBD1. After removal of 1 base from V and 8 bases from J, the junction contained 5 bases not matched to a gene. This CDR3 has 14 amino acids. Germline values: CDR1 SGDLS, CDR2 YYNGEE. CDR3 loop: CASSVQGASDIQYF. The CDR3, as DNA: TGTGCCAGCAGCGTACAGGGGGCCTCCGACATTCAGTACTTC.

This chain links TRBV4-1 with TRBJ2-1; 9 bases are shared with TRBD1. The CDR3 runs 17 residues. CDR1 is MGHRA, CDR2 YSYEKL, per germline. V trimming: 3 bases; J trimming: 6 bases; junction bases outside the gene matches: 12. CDR3 in DNA: TGCGCCAGCAGCCACCCGACTCGGGACAGGGAGGGCAATGAGCAGTTCTTC. It is translated as CASSHPTRDREGNEQFF.

The chain is built from TRBV2 and TRBJ1-2; D remains unclear. CDR3 length equals 11 residues. V was clipped by 8 bases and J by 6 bases, with 10 bases between them. Germline CDR1 reads SNHLY; CDR2 reads FYNNEI. CDR3 DNA: TGTGCCAGCCCCCCGTCGGATGGCTACACCTTC. Residues: CASPPSDGYTF.

V is TRBV7-3 and J is TRBJ2-3, with TRBD2 matching over 12 bases. J gave up 5 bases and V 1 base, and 10 bases lay outside the gene matches. The CDR3 loop spans 18 amino acids. Germline loops: CDR1 SGHTA, CDR2 FQGTGA. CDR3 sequence: CASSLSPGTSGYEDTQYF. The CDR3, as DNA: TGTGCCAGCAGCTTAAGCCCGGGGACTAGCGGGTATGAAGATACGCAGTATTTT.

V usage is TRBV6-1 and J usage is TRBJ2-5; D is perhaps TRBD2 (5 bases). V lost 6 bases to trimming and J lost 5 bases, with 13 bases between them. Germline CDR1 reads MNHNS; CDR2 reads SASEGT. The CDR3 totals 13 residues. CDR3 amino acids: CASSGPPGETQYF. The CDR3 DNA reads TGTGCCAGCAGCGGACCCCCGGGGGAGACCCAGTACTTC.

V and J are TRBV19 and TRBJ2-1; 10 bases map to TRBD1. The CDR3 contains 15 residues. V lost 7 bases and J lost 6; bases outside the gene matches: 9. The germline CDR1 and CDR2 sequences are LNHDA and SQIVND (reference sequence). The DNA for the CDR3 is TGTGCCAGTACCCCGGGACAGGGGAGGGTCAATGAGCAGTTCTTC. Protein product: CASTPGQGRVNEQFF.

The rearrangement links TRBV4-1 to TRBJ1-2; D call uncertain. This CDR3 has 16 amino acids. V lost 3 bases and J lost 4, with 18 bases in between. Germline CDR1 reads MGHRA; CDR2 reads YSYEKL. The CDR3 here is CASSHPAGRLAYGYTF. The CDR3 DNA sequence: TGCGCCAGCAGCCACCCCGCCGGACGGCTAGCCTATGGCTACACCTTC.

The gene calls are TRBV5-6 and TRBJ2-3; 10 bases match TRBD1. The J segment lost 3 bases and the V segment lost 1 base, leaving 5 bases of the junction unmatched. CDR3 size: 16 residues. In germline, CDR1 is SGHDT, CDR2 YYEEEE. The CDR3 loop is CASSLWDRGVTDTQYF. DNA for the CDR3: TGTGCCAGCAGCTTGTGGGACAGGGGTGTAACAGATACGCAGTATTTT.

The chain combines TRBV18 with TRBJ2-1; 8 positions agree with TRBD2. CDR1 KGHSH and CDR2 LQKENI come from the germline V gene. CDR3 size: 16 residues. V was pared by 4 bases and J by 5 bases, with 10 bases of the junction left unmatched. CDR3 protein: CASSRGPGLVDNEQFF. The CDR3 DNA sequence: TGTGCCAGCTCACGGGGGCCGGGACTAGTCGACAATGAGCAGTTCTTC.

This chain connects TRBV19 to TRBJ1-2; no definite D call. Germline CDR1 and CDR2: LNHDA and SQIVND (reference sequence). The CDR3 covers 17 residues. Trimming stripped 6 bases from V and 8 bases from J, with 28 bases between. The CDR3 DNA sequence: TGTGCCAGTAGCCTATCTGCCTCGACTGCCTTGGTTTGGGGCTACACCTTC. This translates into CASSLSASTALVWGYTF.

This clone was seen just once. The V gene is TRBV7-2, the J gene TRBJ2-7, with a tentative D call TRBD2 (7 bases). Germline lookup yields CDR1 SGHTA and CDR2 FQGNSA. The V end lost 3 bases, the J end lost 1 base, and 10 bases lay between the germline ends. The CDR3 has 14 residues. The CDR3 sequence is CASSFGGRSYEQYF. For the CDR3, the DNA is TGTGCCAGCAGCTTCGGGGGGCGTTCCTACGAGCAGTACTTC. The complete variable domain, with remaining parts taken from reference TRBV7-2 and TRBJ2-7, reads GAGVSQSPSNKVTEKGKDVELRCDPISGHTALYWYRQSLGQGLEFLIYFQGNSAPDKSGLPSDRFSAERTGGSVSTLTIQRTQQEDSAVYLCASSFGGRSYEQYFGPGTRLTVT.

V gene TRBV11-2 combines with J gene TRBJ1-6, with D uncertain. Trimming removed 1 base at V and 10 bases at J, with 11 bases between. CDR1 is SGHAT, CDR2 FQNNGV, per germline. There are 14 residues in the CDR3. CDR3 bases: TGTGCCAGCAGCTTAGCGCTCAGGAGGTCACCCCTCCACTTT. Its translation is CASSLALRRSPLHF.

The chain carries TRBV6-1 and TRBJ1-6; maybe TRBD1 (5 bases). The V gene lost 1 base and the J gene lost 9 bases, with 13 bases spanning the gap. This CDR3 has 15 amino acids. Germline assignment: CDR1 MNHNS and CDR2 SASEGT. In DNA, the CDR3 is TGTGCCAGCAGTGAAGGGGGGGGGTTCGGTTCACCCCTCCACTTT. It translates to CASSEGGGFGSPLHF.

The chain links TRBV6-6 to TRBJ2-6; TRBD1 might be the D (5 bases). V was shortened by 0 bases and J by 3 bases, with 9 bases between the two germline ends. Germline V gene data show CDR1 as MNHNY and CDR2 as SVGAGI (reference sequence). The CDR3 sequence is 16 residues long. The CDR3 loop is CASSYSGLDGANVLTF. For the CDR3, the DNA is TGTGCCAGCAGTTACTCGGGGCTAGATGGGGCCAACGTCCTGACTTTC.

CDR3 in DNA: TGTGCCAGCAGTGATCCCCCTACCGGGACAGGGACTGAAAAACTGTTTTTT. The encoded protein is CASSDPPTGTGTEKLFF. The chain combines TRBV2 with TRBJ1-4; 9 bases map to TRBD1. CDR3 length: 17 amino acids. Germline CDR1 reads SNHLY; CDR2 reads FYNNEI. The J segment lost 7 bases and the V segment lost 3 bases, leaving 12 bases of the junction unmatched.

The chain joins TRBV30 to TRBJ2-1; 10 bases align to TRBD2. V shed 4 bases and J 10 bases; nucleotides not matched to a gene: 7. The CDR3 is 13 residues long. Germline CDR1 is GTSNPN and CDR2 is SVGIG (reference sequence). The chain's CDR3 is CAWKVAGGNEQFF. CDR3 nucleotide sequence: TGTGCCTGGAAGGTAGCGGGGGGTAACGAGCAGTTCTTC. Full variable domain (remainder filled in from reference TRBV30 and TRBJ2-1): SQTIHQWPATLVQPVGSPLSLECTVEGTSNPNLYWYRQAAGRGLQLLFYSVGIGQISSEVPQNLSASRPQDRQFILSSKKLLLSDSGFYLCAWKVAGGNEQFFGPGTRLTVL.